This entry concerns a single TCR beta chain. What it recognizes is unknown. The sample is drawn from a study of T cell responses to AZD1222 COVID-19 vaccine. Points from the study as a whole: With dominance at 160-218 and 743-854, vaccine-associated CD4 TCRs spanned spike. Seropositive AZD1222 recipients at baseline numbered only 5 to 7. Spike-specific TCR depth and breadth grew after two AZD1222 doses.

Produced via immunoSEQ multiplex PCR; TCRdb's table is partial and in-frame only. Of tens of thousands of clones listed, more than 85% are singletons. V dropped 0 bases and J dropped 1 base, with 8 bases sitting between them. This CDR3 comprises 15 residues. Germline CDR1 SGHAT, CDR2 FQNNGV. This sequence originates from an adult who received the AZD1222 COVID-19 vaccine. This specimen consisted of peripheral blood, obtained 28 days after the second AZD1222 dose. V is TRBV11-2 and J is TRBJ2-3; D call uncertain. CDR3 protein: CASSLDAAGTDTQYF. The CDR3 nucleotides read TGTGCCAGCAGCTTAGACGCGGCCGGCACAGATACGCAGTATTTT.